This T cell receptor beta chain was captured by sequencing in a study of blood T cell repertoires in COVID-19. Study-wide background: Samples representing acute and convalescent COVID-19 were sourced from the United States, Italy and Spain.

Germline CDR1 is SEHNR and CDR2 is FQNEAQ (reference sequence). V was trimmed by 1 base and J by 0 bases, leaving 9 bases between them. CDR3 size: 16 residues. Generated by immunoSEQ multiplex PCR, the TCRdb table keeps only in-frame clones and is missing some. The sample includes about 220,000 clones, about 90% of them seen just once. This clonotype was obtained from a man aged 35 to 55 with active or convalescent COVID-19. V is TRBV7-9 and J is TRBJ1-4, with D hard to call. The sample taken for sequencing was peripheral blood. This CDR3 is CASSLVQYPTNEKLFF. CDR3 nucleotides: TGTGCCAGCAGCTTAGTACAGTACCCAACTAATGAAAAACTGTTTTTT.